These 11 T cell receptor beta chains share one sample of origin, sequenced in a study of blood T cell repertoires in COVID-19. TCRdb's table, derived via immunoSEQ multiplex PCR, lists solely in-frame clones and lacks some. Seen here are over 150,000 clones, 80% to 90% observed once, and the top ten hold under 2%. Sequencing input: peripheral blood. The receptor source for this set is a young man who had recovered from COVID-19.

The chain joins TRBV5-6 to TRBJ1-4, with D maybe TRBD1 (6 bases). V lost 6 bases to trimming and J lost 7 bases, with 19 bases between them. This CDR3 has 15 amino acids. Germline CDR1 reads SGHDT; CDR2 reads YYEEEE. The chain's CDR3 is CASTQGLDSLEKLFF. DNA for the CDR3: TGTGCCAGCACCCAGGGTCTGGACAGCCTTGAAAAACTGTTTTTT. The variable domain in full, completed from reference TRBV5-6 and TRBJ1-4, reads DAGVTQSPTHLIKTRGQQVTLRCSPKSGHDTVSWYQQALGQGPQFIFQYYEEEERQRGNFPDRFSGHQFPNYSSELNVNALLLGDSALYLCASTQGLDSLEKLFFGSGTQLSVL.

The rearrangement joins TRBV7-8 to TRBJ2-7; 8 bases agree with TRBD1. Trimming took 2 bases from V and 0 from J; bases not matched to a gene: 9. From germline, CDR1 is SGHVS and CDR2 FQNEAQ. The CDR3 length is 17 residues. The CDR3 DNA reads as TGTGCCAGCAGCTTAAGGTTTGGACAGGGAAGCTCCTACGAGCAGTACTTC. Its protein product is CASSLRFGQGSSYEQYF.

V and J are TRBV28 and TRBJ2-1; 11 bases fit TRBD2. Germline V gene sequence: CDR1 MDHEN, CDR2 SYDVKM. The CDR3 sequence is 22 residues long. Trimming at V came to 7 bases and at J to 6 bases, leaving 29 bases not matched to a gene. CDR3 coding DNA: TGTGCCAGCAACTCCCCACTAGCGGGAGCCCCAATGCGTAGCGGGAGCCCCAATGAGCAGTTCTTC. Protein: CASNSPLAGAPMRSGSPNEQFF.

This chain links TRBV5-1 with TRBJ2-7; TRBD2 matches at 9 bases. V lost 8 bases and J lost 0; bases outside the gene matches: 6. Germline V gene sequence: CDR1 SGHRS, CDR2 YFSETQ. This CDR3 is 14 amino acids long. The CDR3 DNA reads as TGCGCCAGTACAGTTAGCGGGAGCTCCTACGAGCAGTACTTC. Translating gives CASTVSGSSYEQYF.

This chain joins TRBV6-5 and TRBJ1-4; D is unclear. This CDR3 region has 16 residues. CDR1 and CDR2 from the germline V gene are MNHEY and SVGAGI. V was clipped by 4 bases and J by 0 bases, with 12 bases between them. In DNA, the CDR3 is TGTGCCAGCAGTTCCCTGACTGGCGCAACTAATGAAAAACTGTTTTTT. Translating gives CASSSLTGATNEKLFF.

The V and J genes are TRBV29-1 and TRBJ1-1, with TRBD1 matching over 8 bases. Germline-derived CDR1 and CDR2 are SQVTM and ANQGSEA. Germline trimming cut 6 bases from V and 0 bases from J; bases unmatched to any gene: 6. The CDR3 has 14 residues. The CDR3 DNA is TGCAGCGTGAAAAGGACAGGGCTGAACACTGAAGCTTTCTTT. This translates into CSVKRTGLNTEAFF.

The rearrangement uses TRBV25-1 and TRBJ2-3; maybe TRBD2 (6 bases). CDR3 length equals 14 residues. Trimming removed 3 bases from V and 3 bases from J, with 10 bases in between. Germline CDR1 MGHDK, CDR2 SYGVNS. This CDR3 is CASSEAGFTDTQYF. For the CDR3, the DNA is TGTGCCAGCAGTGAGGCGGGATTTACAGATACGCAGTATTTT.

V gene TRBV11-3 combines with J gene TRBJ2-2, with D possibly being TRBD2 (5 bases). The germline V gene has CDR1 SGHNT and CDR2 YENEEA. The CDR3 sequence is 13 residues long. Trimming took off 0 bases at V and 7 bases at J, with 6 bases between the two ends. The DNA of the CDR3 is TGTGCCAGCAGCTTAGAAGGAGGCGGGGAGCTGTTTTTT. Its protein product is CASSLEGGGELFF.

This chain joins TRBV5-6 and TRBJ2-7; 12 bases agree with TRBD2. V lost 3 bases, J lost 4 bases, and 11 bases stayed unmatched. The germline V gene has CDR1 SGHDT and CDR2 YYEEEE. The CDR3 is made up of 17 amino acids. CDR3 loop: CASSSQFTSGRSYEQYF. For the CDR3, the DNA is TGTGCCAGCAGCTCGCAATTTACTAGCGGGAGGTCGTACGAGCAGTACTTC.

This chain uses TRBV24-1 with TRBJ1-2; TRBD1 agrees at 7 bases. The CDR3 totals 17 residues. V gave up 2 bases and J gave up 8 bases; unmatched junction bases: 16. Germline V gene lookup returns CDR1 KGHDR and CDR2 SFDVKD. This chain's CDR3 is CATSDSSLQGIPLGYTF. Here the CDR3 DNA reads TGTGCCACCAGTGATTCCTCTCTACAGGGGATTCCCTTGGGCTACACCTTC.

This sequence joins TRBV4-3 and TRBJ1-2; 12 nucleotides agree with TRBD1. Germline lookup yields CDR1 LGHNA and CDR2 YSLEER. The CDR3 consists of 15 residues. V lost 3 bases to trimming and J lost 4 bases; unmatched junction nucleotides: 3. For the CDR3, the DNA is TGCGCCAGCAGCCAGGGGACAGGGGGCGGCTATGGCTACACCTTC. It yields the protein CASSQGTGGGYGYTF.